This T cell receptor beta chain originates from a study of shared clonotypes between healthy human individuals. Study findings and constraints: Represented diversity, genetic and exposure-history alike, was limited by few donors.

The CDR3 length is 10 residues. The germline gives CDR1 SQVTM, CDR2 ANQGSEA. Trimming removed 4 bases at V and 8 bases at J, with 8 bases between. Using immunoSEQ multiplex PCR, the repertoire was profiled, and TCRdb retains in-frame clones only, with some absent. The table records about 1.5 million clones, 95% to 99% of them present only once. The study drew its donors from healthy HIV-negative adults without recent acute infections or vaccinations. All participating donors were Caucasian adults from Nashville, Tennessee. For this clone: Its target is not known.

The J gene is TRBJ1-2, the V gene TRBV29-1; D might be TRBD1 (5 bases). The source material was naive CD4+ T cells sorted from blood. Sample subset: CD45RA+ positively selected. This receptor was obtained from a man aged 30 to 45 in good health. The CDR3 spells CSVGGPGYTF. CDR3 bases: TGCAGCGTTGGGGGACCAGGCTACACCTTC. The whole variable domain, remainder taken from reference TRBV29-1 and TRBJ1-2, is SAVISQKPSRDICQRGTSLTIQCQVDSQVTMMFWYRQQPGQSLTLIATANQGSEATYESGFVIDKFPISRPNLTFSTLTVSNMSPEDSSIYLCSVGGPGYTFGSGTRLTVV.